The rows below give T cell receptor beta chains drawn from one sample of a study of blood T cell repertoires in COVID-19. Only in-frame clones appear in the TCRdb table, and some are missing; sequencing was by immunoSEQ multiplex PCR. The data contain 85,000 to 100,000 clones, about 85% of them singletons. What was sequenced was peripheral blood. These receptors all come from a man in his sixties with acute or convalescent COVID-19. The CDR3 runs from the conserved cysteine through the conserved F or W.

V	J	CDR3
TRBV7-2	TRBJ2-1	CASSLIADSYNEQFF
TRBV18	TRBJ2-1	CASSPPKEAYNEQFF
TRBV15	TRBJ1-5	CATSRDGGGLMYF
TRBV7-2	TRBJ2-7	CASSPQAGGRNEQYF
TRBV4-1	TRBJ2-2	CASSQVRAGGLKRTGELFF
TRBV3-1/TRBV3-2	TRBJ2-7	CASSQDPGQSYEQYF
TRBV4-1	TRBJ2-1	CASSQLGTVYNEQFF
TRBV3-1/TRBV3-2	TRBJ2-7	CASSQVSGGRASYEQYF
TRBV6-5	TRBJ2-7	CASSYGDRYYEQYF
TRBV5-1	TRBJ2-5	CASSRTGTSGTQETQYF
TRBV5-5	TRBJ1-5	CASSLIPGQVNQPQHF
TRBV10-3	TRBJ1-4	CAISESLQGRGNEKLFF
TRBV5-1	TRBJ2-5	CASSLAGGEETQYF
TRBV5-1	TRBJ2-3	CATTREGLPTDTQYF
TRBV6-5	TRBJ1-1	CASGRGAESEAFF
TRBV27	TRBJ2-7	CASSGGSSYEQYF
TRBV6-5	TRBJ2-3	CASRIGTSRYTQYF
TRBV14	TRBJ1-1	CASSQRQTNTEAFF
TRBV21-1	TRBJ2-7	CASSRGGPEQYF
TRBV24-1	TRBJ2-5	CATGTGPQETQYF
TRBV5-8	TRBJ2-5	CASSPRVARVQRQYF
TRBV19	TRBJ2-1	CASSIPTGTGEQFF
TRBV12-3/TRBV12-4	TRBJ2-5	CASSFWEQETQYF
TRBV5-4	TRBJ2-3	CASSSDGGGTDTQYF
TRBV18	TRBJ1-4	CASSARGSNEKLFF
TRBV3-1/TRBV3-2	TRBJ2-7	CASSQTDGIEQYF
TRBV14	TRBJ1-2	CASSQAGFGGYTF
TRBV10-3	TRBJ1-6	CAISESRGGGSPLHF
TRBV2	TRBJ2-7	CASSLAVYEQYF
TRBV15	TRBJ1-2	CATSRDSGVGGYTF
TRBV27	TRBJ1-2	CASSDRGMNGYTF
TRBV5-1	TRBJ1-3	CASSPDTRNTIYF
TRBV5-5	TRBJ2-1	CASSLAGPSYNEQFF
TRBV2	TRBJ2-7	CASKPFRGYEQYF
TRBV6-5	TRBJ1-2	CASKRGQGVSGYTF
TRBV30	TRBJ1-6	CAWSGRNNSPLHF
TRBV4-1	TRBJ2-6	CASSQDYRASGANVLTF
TRBV5-6	TRBJ2-2	CASSRGLNTGELFF
TRBV30	TRBJ2-1	CAWSPEPLYNEQFF
TRBV18	TRBJ1-1	CASSPQPPGHSMNTEAFF
TRBV5-1	TRBJ2-2	CASSLRSLAGDGELFF
TRBV7-2	TRBJ1-2	CASSLGTANYGYTF
TRBV4-3	TRBJ1-6	CASSQFRRSESPLHF
TRBV6-5	TRBJ1-2	CASSYSTGLGYTF
TRBV4-1	TRBJ1-5	CASSRTWARGNQPQHF
TRBV3-1/TRBV3-2	TRBJ1-2	CASSPGTVINYGYTF
TRBV7-9	TRBJ1-6	CASSLVSGYNSPLHF
TRBV3-1/TRBV3-2	TRBJ1-2	CASSSDRRYNYGYTF
TRBV7-2	TRBJ2-1	CASSFAGTYYNEQFF
TRBV12-2	TRBJ2-1	CASRFQGVGQFF